The clone carrying this TCR beta chain was counted only a few times. What it binds is unknown. The source of the sample is a study of CD4 T cells in relation to SARS-CoV-2 and coronaviruses. Across the whole study: ViraFEST: roughly ten-day antigen culture of PBMCs, then TCR beta CDR3 sequencing. No peptide or an HIV-1 Nef peptide pool served as negative control. General study findings and limits: About 65% of donors had memory CD4+ clonotypes crossrecognizing SARS-CoV-2 and common cold coronavirus spike.

Unexposed donor CD4+ T cells date from about 2010-2018, before the COVID-19 pandemic. CD4+ T cells were isolated from the cells after around 10 days of culture. Each well had 2.1 million or so PBMCs in around 4.5% human AB serum with IL-2. Germline CDR1 and CDR2: SGHKS and YYEKEE (reference sequence). After removal of 4 bases from V and 5 bases from J, the junction contained 3 bases not matched to a gene. The CDR3 totals 13 residues. Here immunoSEQ multiplex PCR was the method, and the copy in TCRdb shows in-frame clones only, minus some. Of some 26,000 clones in the sample, more than 60% are singletons; the top ten hold around 19%.

This receptor was obtained from a human donor in good health. This sequence joins TRBV5-5 and TRBJ2-7, with 10 bases matching TRBD1. The specimen sequenced was CD4+ T cells from PBMCs, cultured in vitro. CDR3 sequence reads: CASSTGTGDEQYF. The CDR3 nucleotides read TGTGCCAGCAGCACCGGGACAGGGGACGAGCAGTACTTC.